Below are 7 T cell receptor beta chains sequenced from a single sample in a study of T cell responses to AZD1222 COVID-19 vaccine. Some clones are missing from TCRdb's copy, which holds only in-frame ones; the method was immunoSEQ multiplex PCR. The sample has 150,000 to 200,000 clones, around 94% seen once. The specimen comprised peripheral blood, sampled on day 0 of AZD1222 vaccination. Source of these receptors: an adult in good health.

The CDR3 here is CTSKSAVAGGPNTGELFF. The CDR3 DNA is TGCACCAGCAAGTCTGCGGTAGCGGGAGGGCCTAACACCGGGGAGCTGTTTTTT. This chain uses TRBV1 with TRBJ2-2; the D call in the table, TRBD2, was not verified against the DNA. TRBV1 is assigned pseudogene status. The CDR3 is made up of 18 amino acids.

The V and J genes are TRBV12-5 and TRBJ2-1, with D hard to call. The V gene lost 2 bases and the J gene lost 5 bases, with 10 bases spanning the gap. Germline V gives CDR1 LGHNT, CDR2 FRNRAP. There are 14 residues in the CDR3. The CDR3 DNA follows: TGTGCTAGTGGTTTGTACGGAACAGACAATGAGCAGTTCTTC. Encoded protein: CASGLYGTDNEQFF.

The chain joins TRBV5-4 to TRBJ1-2; D gene unclear. The CDR3 length is 12 residues. The V and J ends lost 4 bases and 8 bases respectively, with 12 bases between them. Germline CDR1 is SGHNT and CDR2 is YYREEE (reference sequence). In nucleotides, the CDR3 is TGTGCCAGCAGCGATACAGCAAGCGGCTACACCTTC. As protein: CASSDTASGYTF.

This rearrangement joins TRBV30 to TRBJ2-2, with 16 bases matching TRBD2. The CDR3 runs 15 residues. V dropped 6 bases and J dropped 6; count of bases not matched to a gene: 4. The germline V gene encodes CDR1 GTSNPN and CDR2 SVGIG (reference sequence). The CDR3 loop is CACQGLAGGPGELFF. The CDR3 DNA sequence: TGTGCCTGTCAGGGACTAGCGGGGGGGCCCGGGGAGCTGTTTTTT.

The chain uses TRBV7-6 and TRBJ2-3; TRBD2 matches at 12 bases. Germline V CDR1 and CDR2: SGHVS, FNYEAQ. J was trimmed by 3 bases and V by 6 bases; bases with no gene match: 10. The CDR3 runs 17 residues. Written as DNA, the CDR3 is TGTGCCAGCAGTCAAATGGGACTAGCGGGTGGTACAGATACGCAGTATTTT. Encoded protein: CASSQMGLAGGTDTQYF.

J is TRBJ2-7 and V is TRBV6-6; D is ambiguous. CDR1 and CDR2 (germline): MNHNY, SVGAGI (reference sequence). The V end was cut by 0 bases, the J end by 3 bases, with 9 bases between. The CDR3 extends over 14 amino acids. This CDR3 reads CASSYSARIYEQYV. CDR3 coding DNA: TGTGCCAGCAGTTACTCTGCCAGGATCTACGAGCAGTACGTC.

This chain uses TRBV7-8 with TRBJ2-1, with 11 bases aligning to TRBD2. This CDR3 contains 17 residues. V lost 5 bases and J lost 5; bases outside the gene matches: 11. From germline, CDR1 is SGHVS and CDR2 FQNEAQ. CDR3: CASSNPGTSGGDNEQFF. DNA of the CDR3: TGTGCCAGCAGCAACCCCGGGACTAGCGGAGGGGACAATGAGCAGTTCTTC.